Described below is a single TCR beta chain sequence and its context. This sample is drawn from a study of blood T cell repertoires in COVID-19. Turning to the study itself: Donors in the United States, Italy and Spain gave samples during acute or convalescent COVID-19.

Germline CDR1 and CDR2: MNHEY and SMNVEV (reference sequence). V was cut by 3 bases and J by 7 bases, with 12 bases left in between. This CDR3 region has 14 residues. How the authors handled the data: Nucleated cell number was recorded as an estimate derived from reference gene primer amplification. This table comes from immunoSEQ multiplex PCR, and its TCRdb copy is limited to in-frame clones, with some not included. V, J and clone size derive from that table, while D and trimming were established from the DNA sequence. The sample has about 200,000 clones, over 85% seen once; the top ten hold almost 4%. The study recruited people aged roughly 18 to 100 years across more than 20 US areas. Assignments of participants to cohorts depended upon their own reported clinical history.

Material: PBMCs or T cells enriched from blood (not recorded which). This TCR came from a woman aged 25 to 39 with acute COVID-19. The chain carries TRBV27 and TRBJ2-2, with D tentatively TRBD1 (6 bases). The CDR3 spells CASSLPGANGELFF. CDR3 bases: TGTGCCAGCAGTTTGCCAGGGGCTAACGGGGAGCTGTTTTTT.